The rows below give T cell receptor beta chains drawn from one sample of a study of pediatric ulcerative colitis. Sequenced by immunoSEQ multiplex PCR; TCRdb stores in-frame clones only, minus some. The sample has approximately 60,000 clones; 85% to 90% are singletons. What was sequenced was blood. These receptors were collected from a boy aged 5-17 years with severe ulcerative colitis. CDR3s leave out the opening cysteine and the closing phenylalanine or tryptophan. Clone size is given for some rows only: seen once, a few or many times, or a class if the clone is expanded.

size: once; V: TRBV27; CDR3: ASSSLDRDLSNQPQH
size: .; V: TRBV2; CDR3: ASSEFPADKNTEAF
size: .; V: TRBV5-6; CDR3: ASSSIAYNEQF
size: .; V: TRBV19; CDR3: ASSGGSLYEQY
size: .; V: TRBV7-2; CDR3: ASSFRSYQPQH
size: .; V: TRBV7-5; CDR3: ARSFEGGSYEQY
size: .; V: TRBV9; CDR3: ASSVNLGAQSSYNEQF
size: .; V: TRBV6-5; CDR3: ASSSYRDSPYEQY
size: .; V: TRBV6-5; CDR3: ASSPGGGYT
size: .; V: TRBV5-1; CDR3: ASSLVSGASSYNEQF
size: .; V: TRBV30; CDR3: AWRERAWPGEQY
size: .; V: TRBV27; CDR3: ASSLKAPDSEAF
size: few; V: TRBV27; CDR3: ASSPRDSNQPQH
size: .; V: TRBV5-1; CDR3: ASSLLTGSNTEAF
size: .; V: TRBV7-2; CDR3: ASSLVYREKLF
size: .; V: TRBV2; CDR3: ASSDTMRTGELF
size: .; V: TRBV30; CDR3: AYAPDIYNEQF
size: .; V: TRBV5-1; CDR3: ASSETGNTEAF
size: .; V: TRBV10-1; CDR3: ASSNRQGANTEAF
size: .; V: TRBV25-1; CDR3: ASSGDADTQETQY
size: .; V: TRBV7-8; CDR3: ASSPSGLEPEQY
size: .; V: TRBV6-6; CDR3: ASRPDRGTTNEKLF
size: .; V: TRBV11-2; CDR3: ASSFAGRMNTEAF
size: few; V: TRBV10-1; CDR3: ASSEGRWTYEQY
size: .; V: TRBV13; CDR3: ASSRTNPSYNEQF
size: .; V: TRBV5-3; CDR3: ARSLRWEGLAESDEQF
size: .; V: TRBV7-2; CDR3: ASSLDGSQIRAHTQY
size: once; V: TRBV30; CDR3: AHDLGTSSTDTQY
size: .; V: TRBV29-1; CDR3: SVELQSGEAF
size: once; V: TRBV6-5; CDR3: ASSYATKFGNTIY
size: .; V: TRBV7-2; CDR3: ASSLARQAGDTQY
size: .; V: TRBV5-1; CDR3: ASSLDTRINEQF
size: .; V: TRBV7-9; CDR3: ASSLGPGRGQYGYT
size: .; V: TRBV7-8; CDR3: ASSRPGLGQETQY
size: .; V: TRBV11-2; CDR3: ASSLAQIEETQY
size: .; V: TRBV10-1; CDR3: ASSEYRDRGRYEQY
size: .; V: TRBV7-9; CDR3: ASSLALAGPSGANVLT
size: .; V: TRBV5-1; CDR3: ASTRGGLNEQF
size: .; V: TRBV7-2; CDR3: ASSARRQGRAEAF
size: .; V: TRBV4-2; CDR3: ASSHKHQRVRSTGELF
size: .; V: TRBV5-1; CDR3: ASSHAGSTGATDTQY
size: .; V: TRBV27; CDR3: ASSLTEYDSKQY
size: .; V: TRBV27; CDR3: ASSQESLAGGTYEQY
size: .; V: TRBV19; CDR3: ASSSPVAGAGETQY
size: .; V: TRBV9; CDR3: ASSGQGATPNTGELF
size: .; V: TRBV9; CDR3: ASSVAERVSGHEQF
size: .; V: TRBV19; CDR3: ASGTVAGIGEQY
size: .; V: TRBV2; CDR3: ASSGGRAYEQY
size: .; V: TRBV30; CDR3: AWEGASYNEQF
size: .; V: TRBV6-5; CDR3: ASSQREETQY
size: .; V: TRBV7-9; CDR3: ASSIQGNTGELF
size: .; V: TRBV30; CDR3: ACPSTSGVEV
size: once; V: TRBV7-2; CDR3: ASSLYSRLTSGEQY
size: .; V: TRBV9; CDR3: ASSVGIAGGHEQY
size: .; V: TRBV27; CDR3: ASSSDRVKFYEQY
size: .; V: TRBV10-2; CDR3: ATTDGLPYEQY
size: .; V: TRBV11-1; CDR3: ASSLGGGAYEQY
size: .; V: TRBV27; CDR3: ASSSSSGVDTQY
size: .; V: TRBV11-3; CDR3: ASSHSPGNEETQY
size: .; V: TRBV30; CDR3: AWMVPFSETQY